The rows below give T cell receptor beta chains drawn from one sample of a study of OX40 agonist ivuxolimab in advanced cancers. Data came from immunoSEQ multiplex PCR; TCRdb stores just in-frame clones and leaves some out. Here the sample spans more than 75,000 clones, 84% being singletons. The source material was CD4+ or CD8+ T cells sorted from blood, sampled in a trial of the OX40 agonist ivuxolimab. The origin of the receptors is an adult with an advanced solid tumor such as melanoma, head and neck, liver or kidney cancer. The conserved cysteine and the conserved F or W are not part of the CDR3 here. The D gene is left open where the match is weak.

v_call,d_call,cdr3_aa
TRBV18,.,ASSPDRDPARQPQH
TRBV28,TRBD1,ASSPTTGGITGELF
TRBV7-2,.,ASSFGLTTVTGELF
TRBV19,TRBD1,ASSNPGGYNEQF
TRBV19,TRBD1,ASSTGQGRETQY
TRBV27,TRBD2,ASSRLALQANEQF
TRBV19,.,ASSIRAGLLNNNYGYT
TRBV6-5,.,ASSGGTYGYT
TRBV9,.,ASSVAEALGAGELF
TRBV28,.,ASSLTGGDSPLH
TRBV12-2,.,ASRLGRDRVSSGANVLT
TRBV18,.,ASSPRLDTQY
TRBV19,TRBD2,ASRRAGGGNEQF
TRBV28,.,ASTRVGALRETQY
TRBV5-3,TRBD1,ARSLVRDRLIYGYT
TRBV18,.,ASSPRPAAAAEAF
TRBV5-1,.,ASSPGAGLNQPQH
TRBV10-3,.,AISDLAPGELF
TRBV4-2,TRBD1,ASSSEGANTEAF
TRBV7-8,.,ASSRETAANYGYT
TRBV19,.,ASTWGPAPGDTQY
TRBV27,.,ASRPGTKNSPLH
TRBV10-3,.,AISESWGFNEKLF
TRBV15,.,ATSRDQKGRAF
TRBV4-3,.,ASSAGIAGYEQY
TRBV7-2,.,ASSSLGTGGGETQY
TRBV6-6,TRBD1,ASIRLTGVTEAF
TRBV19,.,ASSGGPAGGQPQH